These 9 T cell receptor beta chains were all obtained from the same sample, sequenced in a study of blood T cell repertoires in COVID-19 (dated by TCRdb to the early 2020s). The library was obtained by the immunoSEQ multiplex PCR assay. The table was pulled from immuneACCESS by TCRdb, which kept in-frame rearrangements only. Such tables lose some clones; where checked, under half of the loss comes from unresolved V genes, and the rest has no known cause. This sample has approximately 110,000 clones in its table, and roughly 85% of those were observed once. The ten largest clones represent about 1.3% of the sample. Sample: peripheral blood. All receptors come from a man aged 40-49 years with acute or convalescent COVID-19.

The rearrangement uses TRBV19 and TRBJ1-6; D is ambiguous. Germline CDR1 reads LNHDA; CDR2 reads SQIVND (reference sequence). This CDR3 contains 15 residues. Trimming shortened V by 0 bases and J by 11 bases, and 14 bases separated the two germline ends. For the CDR3, the DNA is TGTGCCAGTAGTATAGATTTCCAGGCACACACACCCCTCCACTTT. Translated, it gives CASSIDFQAHTPLHF.

The chain links TRBV7-2 to TRBJ2-3, with 8 bases fitting TRBD2. Unmatched junction bases numbered 6, after V lost 5 bases and J lost 5 bases. The CDR3 is 14 amino acids. Germline CDR1 is SGHTA and CDR2 is FQGNSA. The CDR3 nucleotides are TGTGCCAGCAGCCCGGGGGGGCCGAGAGATACGCAGTATTTT. This gives the protein CASSPGGPRDTQYF.

The chain couples TRBV18 to TRBJ2-3; TRBD1 matches 9 bases. Looked up from germline, CDR1 is KGHSH and CDR2 is LQKENI. J lost 3 bases, V lost 8 bases, and 3 bases had no gene match. The CDR3 extends over 13 amino acids. DNA for the CDR3: TGTGCCAGCCAAGGGACAGGGACAGATACGCAGTATTTT. This translates into CASQGTGTDTQYF. The complete variable domain, with remaining parts taken from reference TRBV18 and TRBJ2-3, reads NAGVMQNPRHLVRRRGQEARLRCSPMKGHSHVYWYRQLPEEGLKFMVYLQKENIIDESGMPKERFSAEFPKEGPSILRIQQVVRGDSAAYFCASQGTGTDTQYFGPGTRLTVL.

CDR3 nucleotide sequence: TGTGCCAGCAGTTACTCGAGATATTTCGACGGGAGGGGGTACGAGCAGTACTTC. Translated, it gives CASSYSRYFDGRGYEQYF. The chain combines TRBV6-2 or TRBV6-3 with TRBJ2-7, with 8 bases aligning to TRBD2. This CDR3 has 18 residues. V lost 0 bases, J lost 4 bases, and 14 bases stayed unmatched. Germline CDR1 and CDR2: MNHEY and SVGEGT.

V gene TRBV28 combines with J gene TRBJ2-7; D is undetermined. There are 12 residues in the CDR3. Germline lookup yields CDR1 MDHEN and CDR2 SYDVKM. V lost 2 bases, J lost 9 bases, and 11 bases lay in between. CDR3 bases: TGTGCCAGCAGTTTAAACCTCCCGAGGCAGTACTTC. Translated: CASSLNLPRQYF.

The CDR3 DNA reads TGTGCCAGCAGTTACTCGAGGGGGACCGTACAGTTCTTC. This codes for CASSYSRGTVQFF. J is TRBJ2-1 and V is TRBV6-5, with D possibly TRBD1 on 6 matching bases. Trimming removed 0 bases from V and 13 bases from J, with 13 bases in between. The CDR3 length is 13 residues. Per the germline V gene, CDR1 is MNHEY and CDR2 is SVGAGI.

This clone was seen more than once but under ten times. V usage is TRBV7-9 and J usage is TRBJ2-5; D perhaps matches TRBD1 (5 bases). The CDR3 sequence is 15 residues long. Germline CDR1 reads SEHNR; CDR2 reads FQNEAQ (reference sequence). Trimming removed 0 bases from V and 2 bases from J, with 10 bases in between. CDR3 coding DNA: TGTGCCAGCAGCTTAGCGCTAGGGGAACAAGAGACCCAGTACTTC. It translates to CASSLALGEQETQYF.

This clone was observed a few times. V is TRBV19 and J is TRBJ1-5; no reliable D call. Germline assignment: CDR1 LNHDA and CDR2 SQIVND (reference sequence). V lost 6 bases and J lost 0, with 18 bases in between. The CDR3 contains 17 residues. This CDR3 reads CASRDTGITYSNQPQHF. CDR3 coding DNA: TGTGCCAGTAGGGATACCGGGATTACTTATAGCAATCAGCCCCAGCATTTT.

The J gene is TRBJ2-3, the V gene TRBV7-8, with 7 bases aligning to TRBD1. The germline V gene has CDR1 SGHVS and CDR2 FQNEAQ. The ends lost 5 bases at V and 6 bases at J; junction bases unmatched: 14. The CDR3 consists of 16 residues. Here the CDR3 reads CASSRSGQPFRDTQYF. The CDR3 DNA sequence: TGTGCCAGCAGCCGATCGGGACAGCCCTTCAGGGATACGCAGTATTTT.